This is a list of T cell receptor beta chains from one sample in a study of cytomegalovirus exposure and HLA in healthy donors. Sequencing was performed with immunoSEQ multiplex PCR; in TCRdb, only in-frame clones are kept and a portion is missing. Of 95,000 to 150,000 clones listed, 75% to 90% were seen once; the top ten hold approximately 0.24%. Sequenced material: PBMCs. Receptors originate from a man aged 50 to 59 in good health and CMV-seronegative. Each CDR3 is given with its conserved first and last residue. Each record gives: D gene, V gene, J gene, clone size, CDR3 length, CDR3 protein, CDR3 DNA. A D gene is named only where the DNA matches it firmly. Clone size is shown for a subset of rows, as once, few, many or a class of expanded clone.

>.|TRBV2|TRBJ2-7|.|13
CASFSGEDYEQYF
TGTGCCAGCTTTAGTGGGGAAGACTACGAGCAGTACTTC
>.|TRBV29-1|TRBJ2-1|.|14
CSVEDHVGANEQFF
TGCAGCGTTGAAGATCACGTGGGGGCCAATGAGCAGTTCTTC
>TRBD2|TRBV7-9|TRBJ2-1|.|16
CASSFTRLATYNEQFF
TGTGCCAGCAGCTTTACTCGACTAGCGACCTACAATGAGCAGTTCTTC
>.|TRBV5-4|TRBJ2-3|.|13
CASSLARGGTQYF
TGTGCCAGCAGCTTGGCTAGAGGTGGTACGCAGTATTTT
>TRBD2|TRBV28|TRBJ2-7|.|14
CASRARRGTYEQYF
TGTGCCAGCAGGGCTAGGCGGGGGACCTACGAGCAGTACTTC
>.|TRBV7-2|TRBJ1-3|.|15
CASSAETGMGNTIYF
TGTGCCAGCAGCGCCGAGACAGGAATGGGAAACACCATATATTTT
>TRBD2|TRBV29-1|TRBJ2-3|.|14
CSVEPSGRTDTQYF
TGCAGCGTTGAGCCCAGCGGGAGGACAGATACGCAGTATTTT
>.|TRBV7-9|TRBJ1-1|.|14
CSSSRGVANTEAFF
TGTTCCAGCAGCCGGGGGGTGGCGAACACTGAAGCTTTCTTT
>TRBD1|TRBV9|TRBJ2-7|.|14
CASSVGGQGYEQYF
TGTGCCAGCAGCGTAGGGGGACAGGGCTACGAGCAGTACTTC
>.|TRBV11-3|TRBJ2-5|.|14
CASSLFGAGETQYF
TGTGCCAGCAGCTTATTTGGGGCAGGGGAGACCCAGTACTTC
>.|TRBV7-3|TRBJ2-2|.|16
CASSPSGNPNTGELFF
TGTGCCAGCAGCCCCTCAGGAAATCCGAACACCGGGGAGCTGTTTTTT
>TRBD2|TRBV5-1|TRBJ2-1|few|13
CASSFGTTNEQFF
TGCGCCAGCAGCTTCGGGACTACCAATGAGCAGTTCTTC
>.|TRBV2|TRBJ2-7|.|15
CASGQRLVSAHEQYF
TGTGCCAGCGGCCAGCGACTAGTTTCTGCCCACGAGCAGTACTTC
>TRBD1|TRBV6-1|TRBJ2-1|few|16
CASSEARGQGSNEQFF
TGTGCCAGCAGTGAAGCGCGGGGACAGGGCAGCAATGAGCAGTTCTTC
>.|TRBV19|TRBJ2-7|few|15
CASSITTGSSYEQYF
TGTGCCAGTAGTATCACGACGGGAAGCTCCTACGAGCAGTACTTC
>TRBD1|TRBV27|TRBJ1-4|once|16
CASSYPYRGTNEKLFF
TGTGCCAGCAGTTACCCCTACAGGGGAACTAATGAAAAACTGTTTTTT
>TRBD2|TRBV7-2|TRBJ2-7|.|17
CASSLRLAGTPSYEQYF
TGTGCCAGCAGCTTGAGACTAGCGGGAACCCCCTCCTACGAGCAGTACTTC
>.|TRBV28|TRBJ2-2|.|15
CASSGPRLSTGELFF
TGTGCCAGCAGTGGCCCGAGGCTATCCACCGGGGAGCTGTTTTTT
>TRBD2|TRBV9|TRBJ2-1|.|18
CASSVDFLAGDAYNEQFF
TGTGCCAGCAGCGTAGATTTCCTAGCGGGAGATGCCTACAATGAGCAGTTCTTC
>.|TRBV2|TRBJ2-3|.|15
CASSETGIATDTQYF
TGTGCCAGCAGTGAAACTGGGATAGCGACAGATACGCAGTATTTT
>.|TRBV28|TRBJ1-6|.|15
CASNAPDRTIGTLHF
TGTGCCAGCAACGCCCCGGACAGAACGATCGGGACCCTCCACTTT
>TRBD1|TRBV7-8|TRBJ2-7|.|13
CASSFGTVYEQYF
TGTGCCAGCAGCTTCGGGACAGTCTACGAGCAGTACTTC
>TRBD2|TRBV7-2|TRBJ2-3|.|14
CASSLRGGTDTQYF
TGTGCCAGCAGCTTACGGGGGGGCACAGATACGCAGTATTTT
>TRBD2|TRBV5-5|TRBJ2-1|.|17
CASSLWNSGRSYNEQFF
TGTGCCAGCAGCTTGTGGAATAGCGGGAGATCCTACAATGAGCAGTTCTTC